One sample yielded the 9 T cell receptor beta chains listed below, sequenced in a study of CD8+ T cells in alopecia areata. Reverse transcribed after extraction, RNA yielded cDNA as the sequencing template. Sequencing was performed with immunoSEQ multiplex PCR; in TCRdb, only in-frame clones are kept and a portion is missing. The repertoire holds 150,000 to 200,000 clones, with about 71% as singletons. Noted treatment: oral pan-JAK inhibitor, 5-10 mg twice daily. Sequences were derived from CD4+ T cells sorted from blood, sampled at week 4, from a patient treated with tofacitinib. The receptor set was obtained from a human donor with alopecia areata.

The V call is TRBV6-5, the J call TRBJ1-2; no clear D. Deletions cut 6 bases from V and 4 bases from J, with 12 bases between. CDR3 length: 13 residues. Germline-derived CDR1 and CDR2 are MNHEY and SVGAGI. The CDR3 DNA follows: TGTGCCAGCAGCCTTGGGAGGGCCTATGGCTACACCTTC. It translates to CASSLGRAYGYTF.

The rearrangement links TRBV5-1 to TRBJ2-5, with 9 nucleotides matching TRBD1. J was trimmed by 4 bases and V by 4 bases; bases with no gene match: 5. The CDR3 runs to 14 residues. Germline V gives CDR1 SGHRS, CDR2 YFSETQ. The DNA for the CDR3 is TGCGCCAGCAGCCTAACGACAGGGGGAGAGACCCAGTACTTC. Its protein is CASSLTTGGETQYF.

This clone was observed many times. The chain employs TRBV5-4 and TRBJ2-3; D uncertain. Germline CDR1 and CDR2: SGHNT and YYREEE (reference sequence). This CDR3 has 13 residues. The V and J ends lost 7 bases and 1 base respectively, with 10 bases between them. CDR3 coding DNA: TGTGCCAGCCGGGTTGGGGGCACAGATACGCAGTATTTT. It yields the protein CASRVGGTDTQYF.

Only one count was recorded for this clone. The rearrangement joins TRBV30 to TRBJ2-7; D not resolved. The CDR3 totals 13 residues. The germline V gene has CDR1 GTSNPN and CDR2 SVGIG (reference sequence). The V gene lost 0 bases and the J gene lost 4 bases, with 10 bases spanning the gap. The CDR3 DNA sequence: TGTGCCTGGAGTGTTGGAGAAACGTACGAGCAGTACTTC. Encoded protein: CAWSVGETYEQYF.

Here the CDR3 reads CASSPDSQETQYF. CDR3 sequence (DNA): TGTGCCAGCAGCCCCGACAGCCAAGAGACCCAGTACTTC. The chain employs TRBV4-2 and TRBJ2-5; a weak D match, TRBD1 (5 bases). The V end lost 4 bases, the J end lost 1 base, and 7 bases lay between the germline ends. The CDR3 sequence is 13 residues long. Looked up from germline, CDR1 is LGHNA and CDR2 is YNFKEQ.

This clone was seen more than once but under ten times. The chain is built from TRBV29-1 and TRBJ2-7, with D maybe TRBD1 (6 bases). The V end lost 7 bases, the J end lost 0 bases, and 10 bases lay between the germline ends. The CDR3 has 12 residues. CDR1 SQVTM and CDR2 ANQGSEA come from the germline V gene. The CDR3 DNA sequence: TGCAGCGCCGGGACAAGCTCCTACGAGCAGTACTTC. It translates to CSAGTSSYEQYF.

The rearrangement links TRBV29-1 to TRBJ2-7; no firm D call. CDR1 and CDR2 (germline): SQVTM, ANQGSEA. Trimming took off 1 base at V and 2 bases at J, with 9 bases between the two ends. The CDR3 contains 13 residues. CDR3 bases: TGCAGCGTTGAAGTACAGTACACCTACGAGCAGTACTTC. Protein sequence: CSVEVQYTYEQYF.

The chain employs TRBV6-7 and TRBJ2-7, with TRBD1 matching 10 bases. TRBV6-7 is designated an ORF whose function remains uncertain. CDR3 size: 14 residues. Germline trimming cut 5 bases from V and 2 bases from J; bases unmatched to any gene: 3. The CDR3 bases are TGTGCCAGCAGTGAAGACAGGGGGCCCTACGAGCAGTACTTC. It yields the protein CASSEDRGPYEQYF.

The chain joins TRBV29-1 to TRBJ2-5; 8 nucleotides agree with TRBD1. The CDR3 runs to 14 residues. Germline lookup yields CDR1 SQVTM and CDR2 ANQGSEA. With V trimmed by 2 bases and J by 5 bases, 7 bases remained unmatched. The CDR3 DNA is TGCAGCGTTGAACAGGGGGCCCTTCGGGAGACCCAGTACTTC. Translating it yields CSVEQGALRETQYF.